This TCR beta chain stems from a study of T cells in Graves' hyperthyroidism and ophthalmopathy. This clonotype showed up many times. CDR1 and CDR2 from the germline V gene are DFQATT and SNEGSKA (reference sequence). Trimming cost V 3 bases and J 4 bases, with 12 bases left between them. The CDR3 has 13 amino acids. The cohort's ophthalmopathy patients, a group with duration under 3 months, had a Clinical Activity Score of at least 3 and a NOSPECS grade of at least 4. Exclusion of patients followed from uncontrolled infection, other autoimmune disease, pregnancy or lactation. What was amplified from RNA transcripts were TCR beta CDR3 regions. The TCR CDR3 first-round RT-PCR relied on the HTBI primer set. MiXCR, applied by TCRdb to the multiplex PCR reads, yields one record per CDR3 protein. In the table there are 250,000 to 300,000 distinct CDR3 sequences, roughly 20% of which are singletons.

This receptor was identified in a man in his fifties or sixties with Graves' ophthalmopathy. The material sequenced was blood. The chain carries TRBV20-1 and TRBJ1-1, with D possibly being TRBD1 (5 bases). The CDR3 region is CSARGVGATEAFF. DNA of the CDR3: TGCAGTGCTAGGGGGGTAGGGGCCACTGAAGCTTTCTTT.